Listed below are T cell receptor beta chains from one sample, sequenced in a study of T-cell reconstitution after alpha-beta-depleted transplantation in children. TCRdb reprocessed the PCR reads with MiXCR, giving one entry per CDR3 protein. The sample records over 400,000 distinct CDR3 sequences, roughly 43% being singletons. This specimen was PBMCs, taken before TCRalphabeta/CD19-depleted stem cell transplant. These receptors were collected from a girl aged 2-10 years with aplastic anemia, due to receive a stem cell transplant. CDR3s include the opening cysteine and the closing phenylalanine or tryptophan. A D gene is named only where the DNA matches it firmly. Clone size appears in some rows only: once, few, many, or a class for an expanded clone.

TRBD1	13	TRBV7-9	.	TRBJ2-7	CASSLEGDRPQYF	TGTGCCAGCAGCTTAGAAGGGGACAGGCCTCAGTACTTC
.	13	TRBV28	.	TRBJ2-2	CASSRWGTGELFF	TGTGCCAGCAGTAGATGGGGCACCGGGGAGCTGTTTTTT
.	16	TRBV6-1	.	TRBJ2-7	CASSARQSQFSYEQYF	TGTGCCAGCAGTGCGAGACAGTCACAGTTCTCCTACGAGCAGTACTTC
.	15	TRBV12-3/TRBV12-4	.	TRBJ2-7	CASSSADRLGSEQYF	TGTGCCAGCAGTTCCGCGGACCGACTCGGGTCCGAGCAGTACTTC
TRBD2	14	TRBV6-5	many	TRBJ2-1	CASSYSLGGNEQFF	TGTGCCAGCAGTTACTCTTTGGGGGGGAATGAGCAGTTCTTC
.	16	TRBV7-2	.	TRBJ2-1	CASSLELDPRSYEQFF	TGTGCCAGCAGCTTAGAATTGGACCCAAGGTCCTATGAGCAGTTCTTC
TRBD1	13	TRBV12-3/TRBV12-4	.	TRBJ2-1	CASSIGQGIEQFF	TGTGCCAGCAGTATTGGACAGGGGATAGAGCAGTTCTTC
TRBD2	16	TRBV12-3/TRBV12-4	.	TRBJ2-5	CASSPGTSGSPETQYF	TGTGCCAGCAGTCCTGGGACTAGCGGGAGCCCAGAGACCCAGTACTTC
TRBD1	16	TRBV10-3	.	TRBJ2-7	CAISGWGQGKNYEQYF	TGTGCCATCAGTGGCTGGGGACAGGGGAAAAATTACGAGCAGTACTTC
TRBD2	16	TRBV7-2	few	TRBJ2-1	CASSLAPAGAYNEQFF	TGTGCCAGCAGCTTGGCCCCAGCGGGAGCCTACAATGAGCAGTTCTTC
TRBD2	14	TRBV7-2	.	TRBJ2-5	CASSPAGSAETQYF	TGTGCCAGCAGTCCAGCGGGGTCGGCAGAGACCCAGTACTTC
.	13	TRBV7-6	many	TRBJ1-1	CASSLTFGGEAFF	TGTGCCAGCAGCTTGACCTTCGGTGGTGAAGCTTTCTTT
.	15	TRBV20-1	few	TRBJ2-1	CSAGGQLVLRDEQFF	TGCAGTGCTGGGGGCCAGCTAGTCCTCCGTGATGAGCAGTTCTTC
TRBD2	15	TRBV25-1	.	TRBJ2-1	CASSMSGSVRIEQFF	TGTGCCAGCAGCATGAGCGGGAGTGTAAGGATCGAGCAGTTCTTC
TRBD1	13	TRBV10-3	many	TRBJ1-3	CAISDPGGDTIYF	TGTGCCATCAGTGACCCAGGGGGCGACACCATATATTTT
.	14	TRBV12-3/TRBV12-4	once	TRBJ1-1	CASSLSGTGTEAFF	TGTGCCAGCAGTTTATCAGGGACGGGGACTGAAGCTTTCTTT
TRBD2	16	TRBV13	few	TRBJ2-7	CASSSRLAGISYEQYF	TGTGCCAGCAGCTCGCGACTAGCGGGAATCTCCTACGAGCAGTACTTC
.	15	TRBV20-1	.	TRBJ2-3	CSALMGGSSTDTQYF	TGCAGTGCTCTAATGGGGGGATCTAGCACAGATACGCAGTATTTT
.	13	TRBV20-1	.	TRBJ2-7	CSARGSRSYEQYF	TGCAGTGCTCGTGGAAGTCGATCCTACGAGCAGTACTTC
.	13	TRBV29-1	many	TRBJ2-7	CSAETGRSYEQYF	TGCAGCGCGGAGACAGGCCGCTCCTACGAGCAGTACTTC
.	15	TRBV7-2	many	TRBJ2-1	CASSLTGPSYNEQFF	TGTGCCAGCAGCTTGACAGGACCTTCCTACAATGAGCAGTTCTTC
TRBD2	15	TRBV7-2	.	TRBJ2-7	CASSSVAGSSYEQYF	TGTGCCAGCAGCTCGGTAGCGGGGAGCTCCTACGAGCAGTACTTC
.	12	TRBV20-1	few	TRBJ2-7	CSASQEEREQYF	TGCAGTGCGTCCCAGGAAGAACGCGAGCAGTACTTC
.	13	TRBV28	.	TRBJ1-2	CAIGLPPNYGYTF	TGTGCCATCGGCTTACCGCCTAACTATGGCTACACCTTC
TRBD1	17	TRBV29-1	.	TRBJ2-4	CSVQRGLGDVAKNIQYF	TGCAGCGTACAGAGGGGGCTGGGGGATGTAGCCAAAAACATTCAGTACTTC
TRBD2	16	TRBV20-1	many	TRBJ2-2	CSASGGWDVATGELFF	TGCAGTGCTAGCGGGGGGTGGGATGTGGCCACCGGGGAGCTGTTTTTT
TRBD2	14	TRBV20-1	.	TRBJ2-5	CSATSGRASGTQYF	TGCAGTGCTACTAGCGGGAGGGCTTCGGGGACCCAGTACTTC
.	14	TRBV5-1	once	TRBJ1-1	CASTSPWGNTEAFF	TGCGCCAGCACCTCCCCTTGGGGGAACACTGAAGCTTTCTTT
.	12	TRBV20-1	.	TRBJ2-1	CSGARLKNEQFF	TGCAGTGGCGCGCGCTTAAAGAATGAGCAGTTCTTC
.	13	TRBV20-1	few	TRBJ1-2	CSAPGTTYYGYTF	TGCAGTGCTCCTGGAACCACATACTATGGCTACACCTTC
.	13	TRBV11-2	few	TRBJ1-1	CASSLARATEAFF	TGTGCCAGCAGCCTGGCCAGAGCCACTGAAGCTTTCTTT
.	12	TRBV28	.	TRBJ2-7	CASRMRTREQYF	TGTGCCAGCAGAATGAGGACTCGCGAGCAGTACTTC
.	16	TRBV5-1	many	TRBJ2-6	CASSSRGTSGANVLTF	TGCGCCAGCAGCAGCCGGGGCACTTCTGGGGCCAACGTCCTGACTTTC
TRBD1	18	TRBV12-3/TRBV12-4	few	TRBJ2-2	CASSWGLAGGGGTGELFF	TGTGCCAGCAGTTGGGGATTGGCAGGGGGCGGCGGCACCGGGGAGCTGTTTTTT
.	15	TRBV28	.	TRBJ2-7	CASSLGVQGAYEQYF	TGTGCCAGCAGTTTGGGCGTGCAGGGAGCCTACGAGCAGTACTTC
.	13	TRBV15	many	TRBJ2-7	CATSRDGSYEQYF	TGTGCCACCAGCAGGGACGGAAGCTACGAGCAGTACTTC
TRBD2	16	TRBV7-3	few	TRBJ2-1	CASSLLASGAYNEQFF	TGTGCCAGCAGCTTACTGGCTAGCGGGGCCTACAATGAGCAGTTCTTC
.	14	TRBV4-3	few	TRBJ2-1	CASSHDGQSGEQFF	TGCGCCAGCAGCCACGATGGACAGAGCGGTGAGCAGTTCTTC
TRBD1	14	TRBV5-1	.	TRBJ1-2	CASSLAGGASGYTF	TGCGCCAGCAGCTTAGCAGGGGGCGCGTCTGGCTACACCTTC
.	16	TRBV27	.	TRBJ2-3	CASRRRGAEITDTQYF	TGTGCCAGCAGGCGCCGGGGCGCGGAGATCACAGATACGCAGTATTTT
.	14	TRBV20-1	many	TRBJ2-7	CSARDGLNSYEQYF	TGCAGTGCTAGAGATGGACTAAATTCCTACGAGCAGTACTTC
.	15	TRBV10-3	.	TRBJ2-4	CAISEYGGQGDIQYF	TGTGCCATCAGTGAATACGGGGGGCAAGGGGACATTCAGTACTTC
.	15	TRBV25-1	many	TRBJ2-1	CASSPADTTYNEQFF	TGTGCCAGCAGTCCAGCGGATACCACCTACAATGAGCAGTTCTTC
.	17	TRBV7-9	.	TRBJ2-3	CASSSLGEGRFWDTQYF	TGTGCCAGCAGCTCCCTAGGGGAAGGACGATTTTGGGATACGCAGTATTTT
TRBD2	16	TRBV7-9	once	TRBJ2-3	CASSTWTSGSRDTQYF	TGTGCCAGCAGCACATGGACTAGCGGGAGCCGAGATACGCAGTATTTT
.	11	TRBV12-3/TRBV12-4	many	TRBJ2-7	CASSFNSEQYF	TGTGCCAGCAGTTTTAATTCCGAGCAGTACTTC
.	12	TRBV6-2/TRBV6-3	many	TRBJ2-5	CASSQSRETQYF	TGTGCCAGCAGTCAATCTCGGGAGACCCAGTACTTC
TRBD1	14	TRBV20-1	.	TRBJ2-4	CSASAGTVGNIQYF	TGCAGTGCCTCGGCCGGGACAGTGGGGAACATTCAGTACTTC
TRBD1	13	TRBV20-1	.	TRBJ2-7	CSATDRGSYEQYF	TGCAGTGCTACGGACAGGGGTTCGTACGAGCAGTACTTC
.	18	TRBV2	.	TRBJ1-2	CASTSRLRQGQLFDGYTF	TGTGCCAGCACCTCCCGGTTGAGGCAGGGTCAACTATTTGATGGCTACACCTTC